Below, 18 T cell receptor beta chains from the same sample are listed, as sequenced in a study of blood T cells in healthy people across ages. A second roughly 7 to 12 cycle PCR used barcoded and J-beta primers. TCRdb processed the 5' RACE reads anew with MiXCR; each CDR3 protein has one entry. This table holds hundreds of thousands of distinct CDR3 sequences, 49% found once. The sequenced sample consisted of blood. Source of these receptors: a woman aged 55-75 years in good health.

The chain uses TRBV21-1 and TRBJ2-5; the table names TRBD2, a call not compared with the DNA. TRBV21-1 is deemed a pseudogene. The length of the CDR3 is 20 residues. The CDR3 sequence is CASSKLIERLAGTVQETQYF. CDR3 sequence (DNA): TGTGCCAGCAGCAAATTAATAGAAAGGCTAGCGGGTACCGTTCAAGAGACCCAGTACTTC.

This rearrangement joins TRBV18 to TRBJ1-6, with TRBD1 identical over 7 bases. This CDR3 is 19 amino acids long. Germline CDR1 reads KGHSH; CDR2 reads LQKENI. Unmatched junction bases numbered 9, after V lost 1 base and J lost 0 bases. CDR3 sequence: CASSPLPGTESSYNSPLHF. CDR3 nucleotide sequence: TGTGCCAGCTCACCACTACCCGGGACAGAGAGCTCCTATAATTCACCCCTCCACTTT.

The rearrangement uses TRBV4-1 and TRBJ2-5; TRBD2 agrees at 10 bases. The J call could be wrong; TRBJ2-7 is a better fit for the DNA end. CDR3 length: 14 residues. Per the germline V gene, CDR1 is MGHRA and CDR2 is YSYEKL. The DNA for the CDR3 is TGCGCCAGCAGCCCGACCGGGACTAGCGACGAGCAGTACTTC. This translates into CASSPTGTSDEQYF.

This clonotype turned up a few times. This chain connects TRBV6-5 to TRBJ2-7, with a possible D match to TRBD2 (6 bases). The V gene lost 8 bases and the J gene lost 6 bases, with 20 bases spanning the gap. CDR3 length: 14 amino acids. Germline CDR1 MNHEY, CDR2 SVGAGI. This CDR3 is CASRAGTTQREQYF. Here the CDR3 DNA reads TGTGCCAGCCGGGCGGGAACCACCCAGCGCGAGCAGTACTTC.

The chain's CDR3 is CASKASRNEQFF. The CDR3 nucleotides read TGTGCCAGCAAGGCATCACGGAATGAGCAGTTCTTC. V gene TRBV2 combines with J gene TRBJ2-1; D gene uncertain. Trimming shortened V by 7 bases and J by 7 bases, and 11 bases separated the two germline ends. Germline CDR1 reads SNHLY; CDR2 reads FYNNEI. The CDR3 consists of 12 residues.

This clonotype was seen only once. The chain carries TRBV4-3 and TRBJ1-5, with D perhaps matching TRBD1 (5 bases). The CDR3 spans 15 residues. V lost 0 bases, J lost 7 bases, and 13 bases lay in between. The germline gives CDR1 LGHNA, CDR2 YSLEER. The CDR3 loop is CASSQDRGYRQPQHF. The CDR3 DNA reads as TGCGCCAGCAGCCAAGATAGGGGTTATCGGCAGCCCCAGCATTTT.

This clonotype was recorded a few times. The chain recombines TRBV7-2 with TRBJ2-1; D is tentatively TRBD1 or TRBD2 (5 bases each). The germline CDR1 and CDR2 sequences are SGHTA and FQGNSA. The CDR3 covers 15 residues. V dropped 6 bases and J dropped 2 bases, with 14 bases sitting between them. The CDR3: CASRDRDAPYNEQFF. The CDR3 DNA sequence: TGTGCCAGCAGGGACCGGGACGCGCCCTACAATGAGCAGTTCTTC.

In its sample, this clonotype was seen a few times. This chain uses TRBV7-6 with TRBJ2-3, with D possibly matching TRBD2 (6 bases). V lost 4 bases and J lost 2, with 13 bases in between. This CDR3 has 15 amino acids. Germline values: CDR1 SGHVS, CDR2 FNYEAQ. The CDR3 spells CASSSAGRITDTQYF. The CDR3 DNA reads TGTGCCAGCAGCTCCGCGGGGCGGATCACAGATACGCAGTATTTT. Complete variable domain (other parts from reference TRBV7-6 and TRBJ2-3): GAGVSQSPRYKVTKRGQDVALRCDPISGHVSLYWYRQALGQGPEFLTYFNYEAQQDKSGLPNDRFSAERPEGSISTLTIQRTEQRDSAMYRCASSSAGRITDTQYFGPGTRLTVL.

The chain recombines TRBV20-1 with TRBJ2-1; D may correspond to TRBD1 or TRBD2 (5 bases each). From germline, CDR1 is DFQATT and CDR2 SNEGSKA (reference sequence). CDR3 size: 16 residues. Trimming stripped 2 bases from V and 7 bases from J, with 21 bases between. CDR3 sequence: CSARSPAGRAKNEQFF. DNA of the CDR3: TGCAGTGCTAGATCCCCCGCGGGCAGGGCAAAGAATGAGCAGTTCTTC.

The chain is built from TRBV15 and TRBJ2-3; 7 bases map to TRBD1. The V and J ends lost 2 bases and 9 bases, in that order; junction bases with no gene match: 11. Germline CDR1 and CDR2: LNHNV and YYDKDF (reference sequence). This CDR3 spans 15 amino acids. Here the CDR3 reads CATSRKGGAGGTQYF. As DNA, the CDR3 is TGTGCCACCAGCAGAAAGGGTGGGGCAGGGGGAACGCAGTATTTT.

In its sample, this clonotype was seen a few times. The V gene is TRBV6-2 or TRBV6-3, the J gene TRBJ2-1, with 11 bases matching TRBD2. Trimming at V came to 4 bases and at J to 7 bases, leaving 18 bases not matched to a gene. CDR1 and CDR2 (germline): MNHEY, SVGEGT. The CDR3 has 19 amino acids. As DNA, the CDR3 is TGTGCCAGCAGTTCCCTTTCCCCGGGACTAGCGGCGTATCGTAATGAGCAGTTCTTC. Translation gives CASSSLSPGLAAYRNEQFF.

The rearrangement joins TRBV7-9 to TRBJ1-4; no firm D call. Germline CDR1 is SEHNR and CDR2 is FQNEAQ (reference sequence). CDR3 length: 12 amino acids. The V and J ends lost 4 bases and 7 bases respectively, with 7 bases between them. The CDR3 nucleotides are TGTGCCAGCAGCTATGGCGCTGAAAAACTGTTTTTT. Amino acid sequence: CASSYGAEKLFF.

The chain combines TRBV10-3 with TRBJ2-7; unclear D gene. Germline lookup yields CDR1 ENHRY and CDR2 SYGVKD. This CDR3 contains 13 residues. V dropped 7 bases and J dropped 12 bases, with 22 bases sitting between them. The CDR3 sequence: CAITPGSSWALYF. The CDR3 coding sequence is TGTGCCATCACCCCAGGCTCGTCGTGGGCTTTGTACTTC.

This clonotype was observed a handful of times. V gene TRBV29-1 combines with J gene TRBJ1-1; D gene ambiguous. Germline V gives CDR1 SQVTM, CDR2 ANQGSEA. This CDR3 is 12 amino acids long. Trimming left V 7 bases short and J 0 bases short, with 9 bases between. CDR3 loop: CSAGQMNTEAFF. CDR3 nucleotides: TGCAGCGCTGGGCAGATGAACACTGAAGCTTTCTTT.

This clonotype was seen only a few times. This chain joins TRBV27 and TRBJ1-2; D uncertain. Germline CDR1 reads MNHEY; CDR2 reads SMNVEV (reference sequence). The CDR3 loop spans 14 amino acids. V lost 1 base and J lost 1, with 7 bases in between. The CDR3 here is CASSLFGYNYGYTF. The CDR3 DNA reads as TGTGCCAGCAGTTTATTTGGGTATAACTATGGCTACACCTTC.

This clonotype appeared a few times. The chain is built from TRBV20-1 and TRBJ1-2, with TRBD1 matching 7 bases. This CDR3 has 14 amino acids. The germline gives CDR1 DFQATT, CDR2 SNEGSKA (reference sequence). With V trimmed by 2 bases and J by 2 bases, 5 bases remained unmatched. The CDR3 DNA reads TGCAGTGCTAGACCTACAGGGGCCAACTATGGCTACACCTTC. It yields the protein CSARPTGANYGYTF.

In its sample, this clonotype was seen a few times. J is TRBJ2-3 and V is TRBV6-1, with 7 bases matching TRBD2. The CDR3 has 17 amino acids. The J segment lost 6 bases and the V segment lost 3 bases, leaving 15 bases of the junction unmatched. CDR1 and CDR2 (germline): MNHNS, SASEGT. CDR3 bases: TGTGCCAGCAGTGATCCCCGCCGGGGGAGGGCTGGGGATACGCAGTATTTT. Its translation: CASSDPRRGRAGDTQYF.

The rearrangement links TRBV5-1 to TRBJ1-1; perhaps TRBD1 as D (5 bases). The germline gives CDR1 SGHRS, CDR2 YFSETQ. The CDR3 runs 14 residues. Deletions cut 3 bases from V and 0 bases from J, with 9 bases between. CDR3 bases: TGCGCCAGCAGCTGGGGACTTTTGAACACTGAAGCTTTCTTT. This gives the protein CASSWGLLNTEAFF.